The rows below give T cell receptor beta chains drawn from one sample of a study of CD8 T cells in Susac syndrome. Each CDR3 protein is one row after TCRdb ran MiXCR on the immunoSEQ multiplex PCR reads. The sample has 120,000 to 150,000 distinct CDR3 sequences, around 96% seen once. Material for sequencing was CD4+ T cells from PBMCs. These receptors were taken from a human donor with multiple sclerosis. Both conserved end residues are part of each CDR3.

v_call,j_call,cdr3_aa
TRBV11-1,TRBJ2-7,CASSLGTATYEQYF
TRBV2,TRBJ2-2,CASSAEAQVTGELFF
TRBV12-3/TRBV12-4,TRBJ1-5,CASSLRGTALSNQPQHF
TRBV12-3/TRBV12-4,TRBJ1-5,CASSSPSSHQPQHF
TRBV12-3/TRBV12-4,TRBJ2-5,CASSLTQYQETQYF
TRBV7-6,TRBJ2-5,CASSLAFLAVPQETQYF
TRBV23-1,TRBJ2-2,CASSHSTNREDTGELFF
TRBV5-4,TRBJ1-6,CASSATGAFSPLHF
TRBV6-1,TRBJ1-1,CASIRDRGNTEAFF
TRBV7-3,TRBJ1-2,CASSLTGQGSGYTF
TRBV19,TRBJ1-1,CASQYIQGARIAEAFF
TRBV30,TRBJ2-1,CAWSPPGTYNEQFF
TRBV15,TRBJ1-1,CATGQGGYTEAFF
TRBV7-9,TRBJ2-5,CASSLEAKETQYF
TRBV14,TRBJ2-7,CASSKRTEAYEQYF
TRBV20-1,TRBJ1-5,CSVLTGGGQPQHF
TRBV12-3/TRBV12-4,TRBJ2-3,CASSLQGRATDTQYF
TRBV27,TRBJ1-6,CASSSREVQSPLHF
TRBV19,TRBJ1-1,CASSISVDSAFF
TRBV6-5,TRBJ2-1,CASSPRTGIYEQFF
TRBV12-3/TRBV12-4,TRBJ1-2,CASRRVAEKTNYGYTF
TRBV5-1,TRBJ2-7,CASSSGRGTGDEQYF
TRBV24-1,TRBJ2-4,CATSDSRLAKNIQYF
TRBV20-1,TRBJ1-2,CSARDGRLFNYGYTF
TRBV30,TRBJ1-2,CAWSPTRTGANYGYTF
TRBV25-1,TRBJ1-1,CASREHRGMNTEAFF
TRBV7-2,TRBJ1-1,CASSPHGQRNTEAFF
TRBV9,TRBJ2-7,CASSVGQGAGEQYF
TRBV7-7,TRBJ2-1,CASSPLAGGLGEQFF
TRBV5-1,TRBJ2-5,CASSSRAGQETQYF
TRBV4-1,TRBJ2-3,CASSHINLVGADTQYF
TRBV5-1,TRBJ2-3,CASSLEVTQYF
TRBV23-1,TRBJ2-1,CASSHSGTKAYNEQFF
TRBV28,TRBJ2-5,CASSFPGAQETQYF
TRBV15,TRBJ2-5,CATSSDLGETQYF
TRBV21-1,TRBJ2-7,CASSRRTGTYEQYF
TRBV7-2,TRBJ1-2,CASSLDYGGYTF